The present T cell receptor (beta chain) was sequenced within a study of T cells in Graves' hyperthyroidism and ophthalmopathy. The CDR3 runs to 14 residues. V was cut by 3 bases and J by 8 bases, with 14 bases left in between. Germline V lookup: CDR1 LNHDA, CDR2 SQIVND (reference sequence). There were TCR beta CDR3 regions amplified from RNA transcripts. Researchers ran a first-round RT-PCR on the TCR CDR3 using the HTBI primer set. From the multiplex PCR reads, TCRdb called clonotypes with MiXCR, one entry per CDR3 protein. The sample shows over 450,000 distinct CDR3 sequences, 17% of them seen only once.

Sequencing used blood. The sequence was obtained from a woman between 18 and 29 years old with Graves' ophthalmopathy. This rearrangement joins TRBV19 to TRBJ2-1; D is unresolved. The CDR3 region has the DNA TGTGCCAGTAGTATTTCAGGAGATTTGGATGAGCAGTTCTTC. This encodes CASSISGDLDEQFF.